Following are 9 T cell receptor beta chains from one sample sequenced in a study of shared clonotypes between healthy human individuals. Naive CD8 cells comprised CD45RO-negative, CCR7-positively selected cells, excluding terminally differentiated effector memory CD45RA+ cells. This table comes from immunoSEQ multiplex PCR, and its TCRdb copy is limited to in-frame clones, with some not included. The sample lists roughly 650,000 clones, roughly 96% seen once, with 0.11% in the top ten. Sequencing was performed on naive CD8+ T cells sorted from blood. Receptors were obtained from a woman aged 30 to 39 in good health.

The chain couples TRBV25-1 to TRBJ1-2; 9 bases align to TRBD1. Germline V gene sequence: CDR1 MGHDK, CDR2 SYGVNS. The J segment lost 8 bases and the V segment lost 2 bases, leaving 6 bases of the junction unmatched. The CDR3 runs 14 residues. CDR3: CASSEQGQGKGYTF. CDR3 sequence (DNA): TGTGCCAGCAGTGAACAGGGACAGGGAAAGGGCTACACCTTC.

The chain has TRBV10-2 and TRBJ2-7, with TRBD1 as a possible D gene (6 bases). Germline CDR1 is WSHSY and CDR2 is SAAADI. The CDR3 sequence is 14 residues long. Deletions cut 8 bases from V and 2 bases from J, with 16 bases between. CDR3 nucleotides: TGCGCCAGCCGCACCGGGACACCAGCCTACGAGCAGTACTTC. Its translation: CASRTGTPAYEQYF.

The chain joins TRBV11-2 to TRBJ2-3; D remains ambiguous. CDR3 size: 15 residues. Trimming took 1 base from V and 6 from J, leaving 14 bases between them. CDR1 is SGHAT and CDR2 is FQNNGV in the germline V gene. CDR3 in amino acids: CASSLVGSTMDTQYF. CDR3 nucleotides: TGTGCCAGCAGCTTAGTAGGTTCCACAATGGATACGCAGTATTTT.

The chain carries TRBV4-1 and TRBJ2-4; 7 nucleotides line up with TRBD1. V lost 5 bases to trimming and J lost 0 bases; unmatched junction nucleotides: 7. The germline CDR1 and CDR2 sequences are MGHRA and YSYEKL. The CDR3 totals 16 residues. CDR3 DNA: TGCGCCAGCAGCGGTCGGACAGGACTAGCCAAAAACATTCAGTACTTC. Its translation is CASSGRTGLAKNIQYF.

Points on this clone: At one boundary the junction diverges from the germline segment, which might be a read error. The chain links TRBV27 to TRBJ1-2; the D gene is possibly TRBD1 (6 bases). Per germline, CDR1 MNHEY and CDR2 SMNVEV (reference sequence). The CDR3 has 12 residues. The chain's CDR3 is CASSSGGYRYTF. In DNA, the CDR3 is TGTGCCAGCAGTTCGGGGGGCTATCGCTACACCTTC.

The CDR3 loop reads CASSLLGTAEAFF. DNA of the CDR3: TGTGCCAGCAGCTTACTAGGGACAGCTGAAGCTTTCTTT. The chain employs TRBV7-6 and TRBJ1-1, with TRBD1 identical over 7 bases. CDR3 length: 13 residues. The ends lost 2 bases at V and 6 bases at J; junction bases unmatched: 3. Per germline, CDR1 SGHVS and CDR2 FNYEAQ.

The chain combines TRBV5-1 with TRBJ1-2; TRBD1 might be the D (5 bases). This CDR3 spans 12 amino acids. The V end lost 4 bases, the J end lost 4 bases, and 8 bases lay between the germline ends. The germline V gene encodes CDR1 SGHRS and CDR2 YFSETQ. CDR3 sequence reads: CASSNRLYGYTF. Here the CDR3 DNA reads TGCGCCAGCAGCAACAGGCTCTATGGCTACACCTTC.

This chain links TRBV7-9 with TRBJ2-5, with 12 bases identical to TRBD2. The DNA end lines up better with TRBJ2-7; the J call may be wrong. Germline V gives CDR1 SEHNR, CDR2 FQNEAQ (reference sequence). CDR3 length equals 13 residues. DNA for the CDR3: TGTGCCACCCGGACTAGCGGGACAGACGAGCAGTACTTC. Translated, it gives CATRTSGTDEQYF.

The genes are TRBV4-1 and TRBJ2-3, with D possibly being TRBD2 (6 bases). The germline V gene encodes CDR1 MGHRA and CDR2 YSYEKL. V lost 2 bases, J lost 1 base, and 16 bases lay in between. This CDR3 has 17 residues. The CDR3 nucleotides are TGCGCCAGCAGCCAACCCACCGGGACTTTGGGCACAGATACGCAGTATTTT. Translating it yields CASSQPTGTLGTDTQYF.